The rows below give T cell receptor beta chains drawn from one sample of a study of T cell responses to AZD1222 COVID-19 vaccine. TCRdb keeps only in-frame clones here, not all; method: immunoSEQ multiplex PCR. The sample holds about 150,000 clones, about 91% seen once. This material consisted of peripheral blood, taken on day 0 of AZD1222 vaccination. The receptors here all came from an adult in good health. Each CDR3 is given with its conserved first and last residue. The D gene is left open where the match is weak. Expanded clones are given a class, and other clones once, few, many or no size at all.

CAWSWSQNYGYTF | TGTGCCTGGAGTTGGTCACAGAACTATGGCTACACCTTC | TRBJ1-2 | NA | NA | TRBV30
CASSLDGGRVINEQFF | TGTGCCAGCAGCTTAGATGGCGGGAGAGTTATCAATGAGCAGTTCTTC | TRBJ2-1 | NA | TRBD2 | TRBV11-3
CASLPRGGPYQPQHF | TGTGCCAGCCTACCCCGGGGAGGGCCTTATCAGCCCCAGCATTTT | TRBJ1-5 | NA | NA | TRBV19
CASSLGQGGETEQFF | TGTGCCAGCTCACTCGGACAGGGAGGTGAGACTGAGCAGTTCTTC | TRBJ2-1 | NA | TRBD1 | TRBV18
CASSGDGKTTDTQYF | TGTGCCAGCAGTGGGGACGGCAAAACCACAGATACGCAGTATTTT | TRBJ2-3 | NA | NA | TRBV6-2/TRBV6-3
CASSIAPVHTGELFF | TGTGCCAGTAGTATAGCCCCAGTTCACACCGGGGAGCTGTTTTTT | TRBJ2-2 | once | NA | TRBV19
CASSPGQISTSNTEAFF | TGTGCCAGCTCACCTGGACAGATTAGTACTTCGAACACTGAAGCTTTCTTT | TRBJ1-1 | NA | NA | TRBV18
CASSLQGLQETQYF | TGCGCCAGCAGCCTACAGGGTTTACAAGAGACCCAGTACTTC | TRBJ2-5 | few | NA | TRBV5-1
CASSRSSYNSPLHF | TGTGCCAGCAGCCGTAGCTCCTATAATTCACCCCTCCACTTT | TRBJ1-6 | once | NA | TRBV11-3
CASSRGQVWTHNQPQHF | TGTGCCAGCAGCCGCGGCCAGGTTTGGACCCACAATCAGCCCCAGCATTTT | TRBJ1-5 | NA | NA | TRBV7-2
CASSGAGPNQPQHF | TGTGCCAGTAGTGGGGCGGGGCCCAATCAGCCCCAGCATTTT | TRBJ1-5 | few | NA | TRBV19
CASTTGVLAGEKFYNEQFF | TGTGCCAGCACCACAGGGGTACTAGCGGGGGAAAAGTTTTACAATGAGCAGTTCTTC | TRBJ2-1 | NA | TRBD2 | TRBV7-8
CASSLGWDQHF | TGTGCCAGCAGCTTAGGTTGGGACCAGCATTTT | TRBJ1-5 | NA | NA | TRBV7-9
CASSFKGTYGYTF | TGTGCCAGCAGCTTTAAGGGGACCTATGGCTACACCTTC | TRBJ1-2 | NA | NA | TRBV7-2
CASSYLLNTGELFF | TGTGCCAGCAGTTATTTACTTAACACCGGGGAGCTGTTTTTT | TRBJ2-2 | NA | NA | TRBV6-2/TRBV6-3
CASRTGGSKGYTF | TGTGCCAGCAGAACCGGGGGCAGTAAAGGCTACACCTTC | TRBJ1-2 | NA | NA | TRBV28
CASQPTSTGAGELFF | TGTGCCAGTCAACCCACCAGCACAGGGGCCGGGGAGCTGTTTTTT | TRBJ2-2 | NA | TRBD1 | TRBV2
CASSPTGGMNTEAFF | TGTGCCAGCAGCCCCACAGGGGGGATGAACACTGAAGCTTTCTTT | TRBJ1-1 | NA | TRBD1 | TRBV6-2/TRBV6-3
CASSRQGNTEAFF | TGTGCCAGCTCAAGACAAGGGAACACTGAAGCTTTCTTT | TRBJ1-1 | NA | NA | TRBV27
CASSGPPGGDSPLHF | TGTGCCAGCAGCGGCCCCCCAGGGGGCGATTCACCCCTCCACTTT | TRBJ1-6 | NA | TRBD1 | TRBV7-2
CASSPRTGGPMDTEAFF | TGCGCCAGCAGCCCCCGGACAGGGGGCCCGATGGACACTGAAGCTTTCTTT | TRBJ1-1 | NA | TRBD1 | TRBV5-1
CASSLAETGLVYGYTF | TGTGCCAGCAGTTTAGCCGAGACAGGGCTCGTCTATGGCTACACCTTC | TRBJ1-2 | NA | TRBD1 | TRBV28
CASSLLAGAHNEQFF | TGTGCCAGCAGCTTACTAGCGGGAGCCCACAATGAGCAGTTCTTC | TRBJ2-1 | NA | TRBD2 | TRBV5-6
CASSLGGNEQFF | TGTGCCAGCAGTTTAGGGGGGAATGAGCAGTTCTTC | TRBJ2-1 | NA | NA | TRBV27
CASSQSRDQPQHF | TGTGCCAGCAGCCAAAGTCGAGATCAGCCCCAGCATTTT | TRBJ1-5 | few | NA | TRBV14
CASSSGTGYEDNEQFF | TGTGCCAGCAGCTCCGGGACAGGGTACGAGGACAATGAGCAGTTCTTC | TRBJ2-1 | NA | TRBD1 | TRBV5-8
CATSDSTGRDLGGQYF | TGTGCCACCAGTGATTCCACCGGAAGGGACCTTGGCGGGCAGTACTTC | TRBJ2-7 | once | NA | TRBV24-1
CASSAPSVPRGSANEQYF | TGTGCCAGCAGCGCCCCCAGTGTACCTCGCGGTAGTGCGAACGAGCAGTACTTC | TRBJ2-7 | NA | NA | TRBV9
CASITGTSVYNEQFF | TGTGCGAGTATCACCGGGACTAGCGTTTACAATGAGCAGTTCTTC | TRBJ2-1 | NA | TRBD2 | TRBV28
CASSPTSGDKTQYF | TGTGCCAGCTCACCCACTAGCGGGGATAAGACCCAGTACTTC | TRBJ2-5 | NA | TRBD2 | TRBV18
CASSPTGSSYNSPLHF | TGTGCCAGCAGTCCAACAGGGAGCTCCTATAATTCACCCCTCCACTTT | TRBJ1-6 | NA | NA | TRBV6-6
CASASPGGTEAFF | TGTGCCAGCGCCTCTCCTGGGGGCACTGAAGCTTTCTTT | TRBJ1-1 | NA | NA | TRBV27
CASTPGAVWGYTF | TGTGCCAGCACCCCGGGGGCAGTTTGGGGCTACACCTTC | TRBJ1-2 | NA | NA | TRBV27
CASSLEGGGGYTF | TGTGCCAGCAGCTTAGAGGGTGGCGGTGGCTACACCTTC | TRBJ1-2 | NA | NA | TRBV11-3
CSVGGGPYEQYF | TGCAGCGTTGGCGGGGGTCCCTACGAGCAGTACTTC | TRBJ2-7 | NA | TRBD2 | TRBV29-1
CASSSPPGTQYF | TGTGCCAGCAGCTCTCCACCGGGTACGCAGTATTTT | TRBJ2-3 | NA | NA | TRBV5-4
CASSSSSGGSYNSPLHF | TGTGCCAGCAGCTCCTCTAGCGGAGGGTCCTATAATTCACCCCTCCACTTT | TRBJ1-6 | NA | NA | TRBV7-9
CASSLGLGPQGEQYF | TGTGCCAGCAGCTTAGGTTTAGGGCCCCAGGGCGAGCAGTACTTC | TRBJ2-7 | NA | NA | TRBV7-9
CASSVLPDSNQPQHF | TGCGCCAGCAGTGTACTCCCCGATAGCAATCAGCCCCAGCATTTT | TRBJ1-5 | NA | NA | TRBV5-1
CASSFRGPSAGELFF | TGTGCCAGCAGCTTCAGGGGGCCGAGTGCCGGGGAGCTGTTTTTT | TRBJ2-2 | once | TRBD1 | TRBV13
CATSDRGASYGYTF | TGTGCCACCAGCGATCGGGGGGCGAGCTATGGCTACACCTTC | TRBJ1-2 | NA | NA | TRBV24-1
CASSLHPGTVYGYTF | TGCGCCAGCAGCTTGCATCCCGGGACAGTCTATGGCTACACCTTC | TRBJ1-2 | NA | TRBD1 | TRBV5-1
CASSVYGVAGELFF | TGTGCCAGCAGCGTATACGGGGTAGCCGGGGAGCTGTTTTTT | TRBJ2-2 | NA | NA | TRBV9
CASSPRRARGTQYF | TGTGCCAGCAGCCCCCGCAGGGCCCGGGGGACCCAGTACTTC | TRBJ2-5 | NA | NA | TRBV7-9
CASSSAAKGNGYTF | TGTGCCAGCAGTTCGGCCGCGAAGGGAAATGGCTACACCTTC | TRBJ1-2 | NA | NA | TRBV7-2
CASSRPGLGGETQYF | TGTGCCAGCAGCCGGCCGGGACTAGGGGGGGAGACCCAGTACTTC | TRBJ2-5 | few | TRBD2 | TRBV7-2
CASSLISWRMNTEAFF | TGTGCCAGCAGCTTAATATCGTGGCGCATGAACACTGAAGCTTTCTTT | TRBJ1-1 | NA | NA | TRBV7-9
CASSSRTFVYGYTF | TGTGCCAGCAGCTCTAGGACGTTCGTCTATGGCTACACCTTC | TRBJ1-2 | NA | NA | TRBV7-3
CASSYSGDSAYEQYF | TGTGCCAGCAGTTACTCGGGGGACAGTGCCTACGAGCAGTACTTC | TRBJ2-7 | NA | TRBD1 | TRBV6-5
CASSPELAGDYYNEQFF | TGTGCTAGCAGCCCAGAACTAGCGGGAGATTACTACAATGAGCAGTTCTTC | TRBJ2-1 | NA | TRBD2 | TRBV7-7
CASSQKQTGSYEQYF | TGTGCCAGCTCACAAAAACAGACAGGCTCCTACGAGCAGTACTTC | TRBJ2-7 | NA | NA | TRBV18
CAWSGTSGSPLHF | TGTGCCTGGAGCGGGACGTCAGGTTCACCCCTCCACTTT | TRBJ1-6 | NA | NA | TRBV30
CASSSPYYEQYF | TGTGCCAGCTCCTCCCCCTACTACGAGCAGTACTTC | TRBJ2-7 | NA | NA | TRBV6-5
CASSADGAYEQYF | TGCGCCAGCAGTGCGGACGGAGCCTACGAGCAGTACTTC | TRBJ2-7 | NA | NA | TRBV4-1
CASSAGLRGRAYNEQFF | TGTGCCAGCAGCGCTGGACTTCGCGGGCGGGCCTACAATGAGCAGTTCTTC | TRBJ2-1 | few | NA | TRBV7-6
CASSGPVREYEQYF | TGTGCCAGCAGTGGACCGGTAAGGGAGTACGAGCAGTACTTC | TRBJ2-7 | NA | NA | TRBV25-1
CASSYGRGETQYF | TGTGCCAGCAGTTATGGGAGGGGGGAGACCCAGTACTTC | TRBJ2-5 | NA | NA | TRBV6-5